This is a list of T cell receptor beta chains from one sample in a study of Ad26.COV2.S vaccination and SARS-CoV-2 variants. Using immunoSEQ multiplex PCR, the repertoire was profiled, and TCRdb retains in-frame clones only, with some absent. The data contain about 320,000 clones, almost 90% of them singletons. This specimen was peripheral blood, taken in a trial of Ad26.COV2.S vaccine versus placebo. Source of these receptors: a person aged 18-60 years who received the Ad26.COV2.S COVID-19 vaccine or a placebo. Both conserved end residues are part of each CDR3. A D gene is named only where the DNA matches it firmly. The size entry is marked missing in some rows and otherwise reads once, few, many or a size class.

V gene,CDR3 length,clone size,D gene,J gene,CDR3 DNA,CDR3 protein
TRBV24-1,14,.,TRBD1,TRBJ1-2,TGTGCCACCAGTGACAACAGGGGTGACTATGGCTACACCTTC,CATSDNRGDYGYTF
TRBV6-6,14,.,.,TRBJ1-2,TGTGCCAGCAGTGACAGAGACCCTAACTATGGCTACACCTTC,CASSDRDPNYGYTF
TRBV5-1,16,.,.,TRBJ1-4,TGCGCCAGCAGCCCAAACGCGGGGGGAACTAATGAAAAACTGTTTTTT,CASSPNAGGTNEKLFF
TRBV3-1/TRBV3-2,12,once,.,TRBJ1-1,TGTGCCAGCAGCCAAGACGAGACGGAAGCTTTCTTT,CASSQDETEAFF
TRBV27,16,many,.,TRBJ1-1,TGTGCCAGCAGTAAAAGAGGAATGAATCTGGGCACTGAAGCTTTCTTT,CASSKRGMNLGTEAFF
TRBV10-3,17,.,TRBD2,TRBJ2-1,TGTGCCATCTCTACCTCCGTCGGGACTAGCGGTTACAATGAGCAGTTCTTC,CAISTSVGTSGYNEQFF
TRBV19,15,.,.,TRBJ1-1,TGTGCCAGTATTAGACAGGAGCAAATGAACACTGAAGCTTTCTTT,CASIRQEQMNTEAFF
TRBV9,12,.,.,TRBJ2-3,TGTGCCAGCAGCGTAGAGGTGGGGGAGGAGTATTTT,CASSVEVGEEYF
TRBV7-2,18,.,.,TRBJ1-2,TGTGCCAGCAGCCTCCCAGGGGCGGGGTTCAAGTCTAACTATGGCTACACCTTC,CASSLPGAGFKSNYGYTF
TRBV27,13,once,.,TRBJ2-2,TGTGCCAGCAGTTTAAAGGGGGGGGCAGAGCTGTTTTTT,CASSLKGGAELFF
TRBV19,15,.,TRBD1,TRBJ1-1,TGTGCCAGTAGTTCACCGGGACAGACAAACACTGAAGCTTTCTTT,CASSSPGQTNTEAFF
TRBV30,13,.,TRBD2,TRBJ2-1,TGTGCCGGCACTAGCGGGAATTCTAATGAGCAGTTCTTC,CAGTSGNSNEQFF
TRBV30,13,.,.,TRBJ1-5,TGTGCCTGGAGTACTCGGGGAGGTCAGCCCCAGCATTTT,CAWSTRGGQPQHF
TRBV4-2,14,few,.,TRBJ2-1,TGTGCCAGCGGGGGGTCCGGGGCGTACAATGAGCAGTTCTTC,CASGGSGAYNEQFF
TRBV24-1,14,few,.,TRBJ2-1,TGTGCCACCAGTGATTCTCTAGCGCCCAATGAGCAGTTCTTC,CATSDSLAPNEQFF
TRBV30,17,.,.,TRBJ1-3,TGTGCCTGGACGCAGGGATTCCCAGGGTACCCAGGAAACACCATATATTTT,CAWTQGFPGYPGNTIYF
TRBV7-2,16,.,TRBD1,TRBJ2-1,TGTGCCAGCAGCCCTGGCACAGGGGGCGCGGGCAATGAGCAGTTCTTC,CASSPGTGGAGNEQFF
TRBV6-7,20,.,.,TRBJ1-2,TGTGCCAGCAGTTACCGCACTATGGGGGAGAGGAGGGCGATAGGCTATGGCTACACCTTC,CASSYRTMGERRAIGYGYTF
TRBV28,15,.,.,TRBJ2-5,TGTGCCAGCAGTTTACGTGAGGGGTGGTCAGAGACCCAGTACTTC,CASSLREGWSETQYF
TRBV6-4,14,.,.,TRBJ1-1,TGTGCCAGCAGTGATGGGGGAGAGGGGACTGAAGCTTTCTTT,CASSDGGEGTEAFF
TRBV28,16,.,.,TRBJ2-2,TGTGCCAGCACCCCCGGGGCGCCTATGAACACCGGGGAGCTGTTTTTT,CASTPGAPMNTGELFF
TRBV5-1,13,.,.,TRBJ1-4,TGCGCCAGCAGCTTGACAGGGTACGAAAAACTGTTTTTT,CASSLTGYEKLFF
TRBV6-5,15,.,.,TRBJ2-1,TGTGCCAGCAGGGCGACAGGCCGCCCCTACAATGAGCAGTTCTTC,CASRATGRPYNEQFF
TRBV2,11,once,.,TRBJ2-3,TGTGCCAGCAGAGAGGGGGATACGCAGTATTTT,CASREGDTQYF
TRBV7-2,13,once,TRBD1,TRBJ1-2,TGTGCCAGCAGCTTAATAGGACAGGGGTTCTACACCTTC,CASSLIGQGFYTF
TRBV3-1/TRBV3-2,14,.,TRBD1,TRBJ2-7,TGTGCCAGCAGCCAAGAGAGACAGGGGTACGAGCAGTACTTC,CASSQERQGYEQYF
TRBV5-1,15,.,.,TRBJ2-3,TGCGCCAGCAGCTTGGGGAGGCGGTACACAGATACGCAGTATTTT,CASSLGRRYTDTQYF
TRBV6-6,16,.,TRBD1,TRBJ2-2,TGTGCCAGCAGTTACTCGCGAACAGGGGGTACCGGGGAGCTGTTTTTT,CASSYSRTGGTGELFF
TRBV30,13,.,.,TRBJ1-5,TGTGCCTGGAGTTGGGGGTCGGGCCAGCCCCAGCATTTT,CAWSWGSGQPQHF
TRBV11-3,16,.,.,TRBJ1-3,TGTGCCAGCAGCCTACGGGACTTCTACTCTGGAAACACCATATATTTT,CASSLRDFYSGNTIYF
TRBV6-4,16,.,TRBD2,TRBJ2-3,TGTGCCAGCAGTGACTCTGTAGCGGGGGTCACAGATACGCAGTATTTT,CASSDSVAGVTDTQYF
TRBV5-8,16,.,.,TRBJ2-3,TGTGCCAGCAGCTTAGGGGGATTAGCGGGCTCAGATACGCAGTATTTT,CASSLGGLAGSDTQYF
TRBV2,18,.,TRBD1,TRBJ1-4,TGTGCCAGCTCAATCCCCCGGGACAGGGGGCGCGTGGAAGAAAAACTGTTTTTT,CASSIPRDRGRVEEKLFF
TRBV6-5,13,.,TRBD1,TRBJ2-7,TGTGCCGTACCGGGACAGACCTCCTACGAGCAGTACTTC,CAVPGQTSYEQYF
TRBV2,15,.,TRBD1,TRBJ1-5,TGTGCCAGCAATGGCAGGGGGGGGAGCAATCAGCCCCAGCATTTT,CASNGRGGSNQPQHF
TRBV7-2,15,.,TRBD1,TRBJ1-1,TGTGCCAGCAGCTTAAGAGGGGGCGTTAACACTGAAGCTTTCTTT,CASSLRGGVNTEAFF
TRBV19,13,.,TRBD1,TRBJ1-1,TGTGCCAGTAATTACAGGGGGGGAGCTGAAGCTTTCTTT,CASNYRGGAEAFF
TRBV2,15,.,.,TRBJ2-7,TGTGCCAGCAGTGGGTGGAGCCCGGTCGATTACGAGCAGTACTTC,CASSGWSPVDYEQYF
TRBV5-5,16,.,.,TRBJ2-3,TGTGCCAGCAGCCAGGGGCGCTACACTAGCACAGATACGCAGTATTTT,CASSQGRYTSTDTQYF
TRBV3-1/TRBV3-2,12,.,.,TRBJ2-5,TGTGCCAGCAGCCAAGCAGGGAAGACCCAGTACTTC,CASSQAGKTQYF
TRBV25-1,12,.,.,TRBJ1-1,TGTGCCAGCAGTGATCTTGCGGGGGAAGCTTTCTTT,CASSDLAGEAFF
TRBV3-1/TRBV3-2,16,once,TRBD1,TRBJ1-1,TGTGCCAGCAGCCAAGACCTAACCGGCAGGGGGCGAGAAGCTTTCTTT,CASSQDLTGRGREAFF
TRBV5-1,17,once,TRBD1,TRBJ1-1,TGCGCCAGCAGCTTGGCTTCGGTCGGGACAGGGCTTACTGAAGCTTTCTTT,CASSLASVGTGLTEAFF
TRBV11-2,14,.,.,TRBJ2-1,TGTGCCAGCAGCTTAGACGGGACTTTCAATGAGCAGTTCTTC,CASSLDGTFNEQFF
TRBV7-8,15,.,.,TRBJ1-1,TGTGCCAGCAGCTTAGGGTCAGGATGGAACACTGAAGCTTTCTTT,CASSLGSGWNTEAFF
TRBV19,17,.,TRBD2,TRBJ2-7,TGTGCCAGTAGTTGGGGTAGCGGGGGGACTGGCTTCGACGAGCAGTACTTC,CASSWGSGGTGFDEQYF
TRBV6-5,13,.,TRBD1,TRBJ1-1,TGTGCCACCTGGGACAGTTTGAACACTGAAGCTTTCTTT,CATWDSLNTEAFF
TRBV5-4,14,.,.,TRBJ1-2,TGTGCCAGCAGCTTTATGACAGCAACTTATGGCTACACCTTC,CASSFMTATYGYTF
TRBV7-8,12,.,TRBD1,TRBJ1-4,TGTGCCAGCAGCCTGACAGGGTACGGACTGTTTTTT,CASSLTGYGLFF
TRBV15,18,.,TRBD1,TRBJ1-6,TGTGCCACCAGCAGGTCTCCCGGGACAGGGGGCAGGAATTCACCCCTCCACTTT,CATSRSPGTGGRNSPLHF
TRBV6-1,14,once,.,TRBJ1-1,TGTGCCAGCAGTGAATGGGGTTTAGGAGCTGAAGCTTTCTTT,CASSEWGLGAEAFF
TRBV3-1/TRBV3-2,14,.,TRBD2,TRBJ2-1,TGTGCCAGCAGCCAAGACGGGAGGGAACATGAGCAGTTCTTC,CASSQDGREHEQFF
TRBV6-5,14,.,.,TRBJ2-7,TGTGCCAGCAGTTACGGGCAGGGCGGATACGAGCAGTACTTC,CASSYGQGGYEQYF
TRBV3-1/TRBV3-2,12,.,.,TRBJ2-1,TGTGCCAGCAGCCAAGTAAACGATGAGCAGTTCTTC,CASSQVNDEQFF
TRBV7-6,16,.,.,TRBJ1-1,TGTGCCAGCAGCGCATCCACCGTAAGGATGAACACTGAAGCTTTCTTT,CASSASTVRMNTEAFF
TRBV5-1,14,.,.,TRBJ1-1,TGCGCCAGCAGCTTGGTACAGACGAACACTGAAGCTTTCTTT,CASSLVQTNTEAFF
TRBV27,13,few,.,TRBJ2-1,TGTGCCAGCACCATGGGGGGTAGGGGTGAGCAGTTCTTC,CASTMGGRGEQFF